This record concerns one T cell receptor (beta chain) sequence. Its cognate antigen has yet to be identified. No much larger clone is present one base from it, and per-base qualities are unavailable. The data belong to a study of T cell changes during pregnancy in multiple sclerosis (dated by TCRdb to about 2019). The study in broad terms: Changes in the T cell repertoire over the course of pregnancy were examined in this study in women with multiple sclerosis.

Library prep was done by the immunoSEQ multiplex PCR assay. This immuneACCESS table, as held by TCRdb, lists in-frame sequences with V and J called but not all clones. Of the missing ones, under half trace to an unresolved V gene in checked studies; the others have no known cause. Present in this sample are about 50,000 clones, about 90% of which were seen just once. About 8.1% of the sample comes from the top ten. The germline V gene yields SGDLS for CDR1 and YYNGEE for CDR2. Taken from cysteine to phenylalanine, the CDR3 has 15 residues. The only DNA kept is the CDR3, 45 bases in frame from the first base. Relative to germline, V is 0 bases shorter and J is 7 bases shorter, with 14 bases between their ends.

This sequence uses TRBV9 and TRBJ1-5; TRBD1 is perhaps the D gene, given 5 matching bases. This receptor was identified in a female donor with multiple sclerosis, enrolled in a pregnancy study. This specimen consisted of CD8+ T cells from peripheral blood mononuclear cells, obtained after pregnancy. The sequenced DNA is TGTGCCAGCAGCGTAGACCCAGGAGGGGTCCAGCCCCAGCATTTT. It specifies CASSVDPGGVQPQHF. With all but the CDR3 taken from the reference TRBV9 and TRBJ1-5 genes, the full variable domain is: DSGVTQTPKHLITATGQRVTLRCSPRSGDLSVYWYQQSLDQGLQFLIQYYNGEERAKGNILERFSAQQFPDLHSELNLSSLELGDSALYFCASSVDPGGVQPQHFGDGTRLSIL.